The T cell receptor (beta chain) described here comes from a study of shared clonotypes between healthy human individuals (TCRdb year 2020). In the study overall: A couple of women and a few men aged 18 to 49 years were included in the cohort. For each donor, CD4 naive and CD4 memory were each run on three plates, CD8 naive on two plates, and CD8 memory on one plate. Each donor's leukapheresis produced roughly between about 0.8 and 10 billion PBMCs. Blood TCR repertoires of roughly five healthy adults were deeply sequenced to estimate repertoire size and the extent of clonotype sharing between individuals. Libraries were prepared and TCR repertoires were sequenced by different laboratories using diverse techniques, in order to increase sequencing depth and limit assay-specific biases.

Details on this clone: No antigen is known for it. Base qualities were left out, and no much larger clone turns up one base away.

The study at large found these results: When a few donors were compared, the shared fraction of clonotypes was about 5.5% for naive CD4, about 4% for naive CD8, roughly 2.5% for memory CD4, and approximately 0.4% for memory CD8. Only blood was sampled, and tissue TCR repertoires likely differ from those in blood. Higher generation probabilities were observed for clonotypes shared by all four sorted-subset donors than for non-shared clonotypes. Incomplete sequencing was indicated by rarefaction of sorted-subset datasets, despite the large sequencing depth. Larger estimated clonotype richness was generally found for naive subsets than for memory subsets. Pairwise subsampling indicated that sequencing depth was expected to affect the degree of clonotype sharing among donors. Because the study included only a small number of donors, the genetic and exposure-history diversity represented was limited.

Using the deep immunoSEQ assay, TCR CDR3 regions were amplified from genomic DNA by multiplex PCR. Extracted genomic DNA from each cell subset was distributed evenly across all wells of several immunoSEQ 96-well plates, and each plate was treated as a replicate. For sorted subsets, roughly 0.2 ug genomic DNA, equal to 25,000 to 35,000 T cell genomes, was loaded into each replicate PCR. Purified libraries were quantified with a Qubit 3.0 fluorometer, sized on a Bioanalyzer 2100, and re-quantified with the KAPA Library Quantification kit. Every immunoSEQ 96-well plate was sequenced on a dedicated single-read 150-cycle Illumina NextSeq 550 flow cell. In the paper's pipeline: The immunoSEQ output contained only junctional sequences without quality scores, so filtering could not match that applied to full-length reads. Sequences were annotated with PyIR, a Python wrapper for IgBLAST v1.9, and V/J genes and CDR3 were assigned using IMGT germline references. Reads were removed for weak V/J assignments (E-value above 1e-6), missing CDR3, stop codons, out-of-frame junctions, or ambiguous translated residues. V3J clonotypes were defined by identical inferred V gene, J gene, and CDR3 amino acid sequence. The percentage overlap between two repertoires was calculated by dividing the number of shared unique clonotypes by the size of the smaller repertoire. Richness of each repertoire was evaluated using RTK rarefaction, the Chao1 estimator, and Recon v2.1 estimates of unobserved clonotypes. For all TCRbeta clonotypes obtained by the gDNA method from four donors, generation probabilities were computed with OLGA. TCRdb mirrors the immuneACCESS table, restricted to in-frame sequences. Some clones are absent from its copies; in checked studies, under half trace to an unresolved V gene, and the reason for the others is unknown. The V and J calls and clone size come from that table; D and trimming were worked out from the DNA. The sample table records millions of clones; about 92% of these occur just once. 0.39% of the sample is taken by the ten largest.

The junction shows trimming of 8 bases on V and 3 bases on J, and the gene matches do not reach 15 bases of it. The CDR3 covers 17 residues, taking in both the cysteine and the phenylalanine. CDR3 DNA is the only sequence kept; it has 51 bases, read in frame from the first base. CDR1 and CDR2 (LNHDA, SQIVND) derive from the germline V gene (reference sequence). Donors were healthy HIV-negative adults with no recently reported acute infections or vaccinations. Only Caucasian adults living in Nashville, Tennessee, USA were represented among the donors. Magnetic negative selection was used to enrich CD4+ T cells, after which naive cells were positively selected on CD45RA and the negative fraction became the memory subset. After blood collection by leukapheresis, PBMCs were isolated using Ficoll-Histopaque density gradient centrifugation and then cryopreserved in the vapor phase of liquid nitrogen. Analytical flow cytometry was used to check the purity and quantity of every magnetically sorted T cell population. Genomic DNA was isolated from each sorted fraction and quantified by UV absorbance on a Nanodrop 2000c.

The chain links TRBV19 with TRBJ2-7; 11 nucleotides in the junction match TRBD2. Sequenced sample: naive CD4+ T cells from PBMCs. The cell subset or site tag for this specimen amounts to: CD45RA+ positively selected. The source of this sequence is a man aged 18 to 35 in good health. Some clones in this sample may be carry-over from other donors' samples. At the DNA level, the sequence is TGTGCCAGTCCGAAAGGCTTAGCGGGAGGGGACTTCTACGAGCAGTACTTC. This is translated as CASPKGLAGGDFYEQYF.